This entry concerns a single T cell receptor (beta chain). Germline is not matched at one junction end, which may reflect a read error. Each CDR3 protein gets one entry after TCRdb re-called the RT-PCR reads with MiXCR. The sample includes fewer than 350,000 distinct CDR3 sequences, about a fifth of them seen just once. CDR3 size: 16 residues. The sample is drawn from a study of response to subunit inactivated influenza vaccine. Sample: PBMCs from blood, taken 21 months after vaccination. The V call is TRBV12-3 or TRBV12-4, the J call TRBJ2-2, with D possibly being TRBD2 (5 bases). The receptor comes from a man in his fifties or sixties who received an inactivated influenza vaccine. CDR3 DNA: TGTGCCAGCAGATTAGACTGGGAGATAAACACCGGGGAGCTGTTTTTT. This translates into CASRLDWEINTGELFF.